These 30 T cell receptor beta chains originate from one sample sequenced in a study of T cell repertoires in cytomegalovirus infection. TCRdb recomputed calls from the reads with MiXCR, one row per CDR3 protein. The sample holds hundreds of thousands of distinct CDR3 sequences, 24% seen once. The specimen was CD8+ T cells from PBMCs. The receptors here all came from a human donor in good health (CMV status not recorded). Some clones in this sample may be carry-over from other donors' samples.

The chain carries TRBV28 and TRBJ2-1; 12 bases match TRBD2. The CDR3 is 19 amino acids. CDR1 is MDHEN, CDR2 SYDVKM, per germline. The V and J ends lost 4 bases and 0 bases, in that order; junction bases with no gene match: 10. The DNA of the CDR3 is TGTGCCAGCAGTTCTCCTCGACTAGCGGGGGCGAGCTCCTACAATGAGCAGTTCTTC. Translated, it gives CASSSPRLAGASSYNEQFF.

Only a few counts were recorded for this clonotype. The rearrangement uses TRBV5-1 and TRBJ1-2, with TRBD1 as a possible D gene (5 bases). Looked up from germline, CDR1 is SGHRS and CDR2 is YFSETQ. V was shortened by 3 bases and J by 4 bases, with 10 bases between the two germline ends. This CDR3 has 13 amino acids. The CDR3 spells CASSSAGVYGYTF. In DNA, the CDR3 is TGCGCCAGCAGCTCCGCGGGGGTCTATGGCTACACCTTC.

The chain links TRBV6-4 to TRBJ2-4; D is ambiguous. V lost 7 bases, J lost 2 bases, and 9 bases lay in between. CDR1 is MRHNA, CDR2 SNTAGT, per germline. The CDR3 covers 13 residues. The CDR3, as DNA: TGTGCCAGCAACGTGGGGTCCAAAAACATTCAGTACTTC. Translation: CASNVGSKNIQYF.

This clonotype showed up just once. At one of its ends the junction is not consistent with the germline gene, which may arise from a read error. Here the CDR3 DNA reads TGTGCCAACAGTTTAAAGGCAGGGCTAGCGGCCGGGGAGCTGTTTTTT. Protein sequence: CANSLKAGLAAGELFF. The genes are TRBV28 and TRBJ2-2, with TRBD2 identical over 7 bases. The CDR3 extends over 16 amino acids. Germline V CDR1 and CDR2: MDHEN, SYDVKM.

The chain uses TRBV10-2 and TRBJ2-7; D not certain. Germline V gene data show CDR1 as WSHSY and CDR2 as SAAADI. Deletions cut 8 bases from V and 3 bases from J, with 20 bases between. The CDR3 loop spans 15 amino acids. CDR3 sequence: CASGVLRLTYYEQYV. The CDR3 nucleotides read TGCGCCAGCGGGGTCCTGAGGCTGACATACTACGAGCAGTACGTC.

This clonotype has only a few counts. The chain uses TRBV6-5 and TRBJ2-1; TRBD2 matches at 9 bases. CDR3 length equals 15 residues. Unmatched junction bases numbered 7, after V lost 6 bases and J lost 4 bases. Germline V lookup: CDR1 MNHEY, CDR2 SVGAGI. As DNA, the CDR3 is TGTGCCAGCAGCGTTTCTAGCGGGGATTACAATGAGCAGTTCTTC. This encodes CASSVSSGDYNEQFF.

The chain links TRBV29-1 to TRBJ2-1; unclear D gene. Per germline, CDR1 SQVTM and CDR2 ANQGSEA. The germline V and J ends were trimmed by 6 bases and 10 bases, with 10 bases remaining between them. CDR3 length: 10 residues. CDR3 DNA sequence: TGCAGCGTGGGATCCTTCGAGCAGTTCTTC. It specifies CSVGSFEQFF.

This clonotype was counted many times. The V call is TRBV28, the J call TRBJ2-3; weak D call: TRBD2 (6 bases). Germline-derived CDR1 and CDR2 are MDHEN and SYDVKM. The CDR3 is 17 amino acids. V was shortened by 4 bases and J by 4 bases, with 21 bases between the two germline ends. CDR3 in amino acids: CASSSHVEGDTSDTQYF. The CDR3 nucleotides read TGTGCCAGCAGTTCCCACGTGGAGGGCGACACATCAGATACGCAGTATTTT.

This clonotype was detected ten times or more. The chain uses TRBV4-1 and TRBJ2-7, with 9 bases aligning to TRBD1. CDR1 is MGHRA, CDR2 YSYEKL, per germline. Unmatched junction bases numbered 3, after V lost 2 bases and J lost 4 bases. The CDR3 consists of 14 residues. CDR3: CASSQFDRGYEQYF. CDR3 DNA: TGCGCCAGCAGCCAATTCGACAGGGGGTACGAGCAGTACTTC.

This clonotype was picked up a small number of times. The V gene is TRBV7-9, the J gene TRBJ2-5; D call uncertain. The CDR3 totals 12 residues. V was cut by 2 bases and J by 5 bases, with 6 bases left in between. The germline CDR1 and CDR2 sequences are SEHNR and FQNEAQ (reference sequence). The CDR3 sequence is CASSLSVETQYF. CDR3 sequence (DNA): TGTGCCAGCAGCTTAAGCGTTGAGACCCAGTACTTC.

This clonotype has only one observation. The rearrangement joins TRBV20-1 to TRBJ1-4; D call uncertain. V dropped 6 bases and J dropped 7 bases, with 18 bases sitting between them. CDR1 and CDR2 from the germline V gene are DFQATT and SNEGSKA (reference sequence). This CDR3 has 14 amino acids. The CDR3 coding sequence is TGCAGTGCCCCGGTACGGGAGTTAGGTGAAAAACTGTTTTTT. Translating gives CSAPVRELGEKLFF.

The chain recombines TRBV20-1 with TRBJ2-2, with TRBD2 matching over 10 bases. The ends lost 0 bases at V and 7 bases at J; junction bases unmatched: 5. Germline CDR1 is DFQATT and CDR2 is SNEGSKA (reference sequence). The CDR3 spans 15 residues. The CDR3 here is CSAREAGGQIGELFF. CDR3 sequence (DNA): TGCAGTGCTAGAGAAGCGGGGGGGCAAATCGGGGAGCTGTTTTTT.

This clonotype was recorded many times. This chain joins TRBV7-2 and TRBJ2-1; D remains unclear. The V end was cut by 1 base, the J end by 0 bases, with 10 bases between. Germline V CDR1 and CDR2: SGHTA, FQGNSA. The CDR3 loop spans 16 amino acids. The CDR3, as DNA: TGTGCCAGCAGCTTAGGGCGGACCCGCTCCTACAATGAGCAGTTCTTC. This gives the protein CASSLGRTRSYNEQFF.

V gene TRBV7-9 combines with J gene TRBJ2-5; tentatively, D is TRBD1 (6 bases). From germline, CDR1 is SEHNR and CDR2 FQNEAQ (reference sequence). The CDR3 spans 17 residues. Between the trimmed V and J ends, which lost 4 bases and 2 bases, there was a span of 20 bases. Written as DNA, the CDR3 is TGTGCCAGCAGCTCATCAAATACGCAGGGGCGTCAAGAGACCCAGTACTTC. This gives the protein CASSSSNTQGRQETQYF.

This clonotype was seen a single time. At one of its ends the junction is not consistent with the germline gene, which may arise from a read error. The chain joins TRBV5-1 to TRBJ1-1; no firm D call. Germline V lookup: CDR1 SGHRS, CDR2 YFSETQ. This CDR3 comprises 13 residues. CDR3 nucleotides: TGCACCAGCAGCTTGTTGGGAGACACTGAAGCTTTCTTT. This translates into CTSSLLGDTEAFF.

V and J are TRBV11-1 and TRBJ2-5; maybe TRBD1 (7 bases). Trimming left V 0 bases short and J 4 bases short, with 18 bases between. Germline V CDR1 and CDR2: SGHAT, FQDESV (reference sequence). The CDR3 sequence is 17 residues long. CDR3: CASSLALVGGGRETQYF. The CDR3, as DNA: TGTGCCAGCAGCTTAGCGCTTGTCGGAGGGGGCCGAGAGACCCAGTACTTC.

The V gene is TRBV20-1, the J gene TRBJ2-3, with 8 positions matching TRBD2. This CDR3 has 14 amino acids. Germline V CDR1 and CDR2: DFQATT, SNEGSKA (reference sequence). CDR3 nucleotide sequence: TGCAGGGCTCCCCTTAGCGGGGCGACAGATACGCAGTATTTT. This gives the protein CRAPLSGATDTQYF.

The chain links TRBV25-1 to TRBJ2-6; D is uncertain. V lost 4 bases to trimming and J lost 1 base, with 11 bases between them. CDR1 and CDR2 (germline): MGHDK, SYGVNS. The CDR3 extends over 16 amino acids. CDR3 sequence: CASSVFGGSGANVLTF. As DNA, the CDR3 is TGTGCCAGCAGTGTGTTTGGTGGATCTGGGGCCAACGTCCTGACTTTC. Full variable domain (missing parts from reference TRBV25-1 and TRBJ2-6): EADIYQTPRYLVIGTGKKITLECSQTMGHDKMYWYQQDPGMELHLIHYSYGVNSTEKGDLSSESTVSRIRTEHFPLTLESARPSHTSQYLCASSVFGGSGANVLTFGAGSRLTVL.

This clonotype was picked up a small number of times. This chain joins TRBV4-2 and TRBJ1-6; D is uncertain. Germline V lookup: CDR1 LGHNA, CDR2 YNFKEQ. Between the trimmed V and J ends, which lost 0 bases and 0 bases, there was a span of 12 bases. The CDR3 length is 18 residues. The CDR3 region has the DNA TGTGCCAGCAGCCAAGAGGAGGACGGGAGCTCCTATAATTCACCCCTCCACTTT. Encoded protein: CASSQEEDGSSYNSPLHF.

This clonotype was detected ten times or more. The V call is TRBV7-3, the J call TRBJ1-1; tentative D call: TRBD1 (6 bases). Germline loops: CDR1 SGHTA, CDR2 FQGTGA. The V end was cut by 2 bases, the J end by 0 bases, with 22 bases between. CDR3 length: 19 amino acids. The CDR3 loop is CASSLEVYGTNALNTEAFF. CDR3 bases: TGTGCCAGCAGCTTAGAGGTATATGGGACAAACGCCTTGAACACTGAAGCTTTCTTT.

The chain uses TRBV14 and TRBJ1-2; possibly TRBD1 for D (5 bases). V lost 0 bases and J lost 3, with 8 bases in between. This CDR3 has 14 amino acids. In germline, CDR1 is SGHDN, CDR2 FVKESK. CDR3 in DNA: TGTGCCAGCAGCCAAGATCGACAGCACTATGGCTACACCTTC. Residues: CASSQDRQHYGYTF.

This clonotype was observed a few times. The CDR3 DNA reads TGTGCCAGCAGGGCATGGGACAGCTCTCTGGAGGGCTACACCTTC. Protein sequence: CASRAWDSSLEGYTF. The V gene is TRBV12-3 or TRBV12-4, the J gene TRBJ1-2, with 7 bases lining up with TRBD1. Trimming removed 6 bases from V and 8 bases from J; junction bases left unmatched: 15. CDR3 length: 15 residues.

V usage is TRBV5-6 and J usage is TRBJ2-7; perhaps TRBD1 as D (6 bases). V shed 4 bases and J shed 3 bases, with 14 bases lying between them. CDR1 and CDR2 (germline): SGHDT, YYEEEE. CDR3 length: 14 amino acids. CDR3 DNA: TGTGCCAGCAGCCTTCCAGGGGATGGCTACGAGCAGTACGTC. Translated, it gives CASSLPGDGYEQYV.

In the case of this clonotype: Its ends do not fully match the called genes, so a read error is possible. The chain is built from TRBV7-7 and TRBJ1-1, with 9 bases identical to TRBD1. There are 15 residues in the CDR3. The V gene's germline CDR1 is SSHAT and CDR2 FNYEAQ (reference sequence). In DNA, the CDR3 is TGTGCTAGCAGCCCGTGGACAGGGGAGGACACTGAAGCTTTCTTT. Translating gives CASSPWTGEDTEAFF.

This clonotype was detected only a few times. The chain combines TRBV7-9 with TRBJ1-2, with 8 bases lining up with TRBD1. Germline V lookup: CDR1 SEHNR, CDR2 FQNEAQ (reference sequence). This CDR3 comprises 15 residues. V trimming: 5 bases; J trimming: 4 bases; junction bases outside the gene matches: 9. The CDR3 protein is CASSGPGQVIYGYTF. Written as DNA, the CDR3 is TGTGCCAGCAGCGGGCCGGGACAGGTTATCTATGGCTACACCTTC.

This clonotype was found a few times. The rearrangement links TRBV9 to TRBJ2-7; 8 bases are a match to TRBD1. V trimming: 1 base; J trimming: 3 bases; junction bases outside the gene matches: 3. This CDR3 comprises 14 residues. Germline V CDR1 and CDR2: SGDLS, YYNGEE. CDR3: CASSVQGANYEQYF. In DNA, the CDR3 is TGTGCCAGCAGCGTACAGGGGGCTAACTACGAGCAGTACTTC.

Many counts were recorded for this clonotype. The V gene is TRBV7-8, the J gene TRBJ2-3; TRBD2 matches 9 bases. CDR1 is SGHVS, CDR2 FQNEAQ, per germline. CDR3 length: 16 residues. V shed 2 bases and J 4 bases; nucleotides not matched to a gene: 7. The DNA of the CDR3 is TGTGCCAGCAGCTTAAGGACGGGACTAGCCCCAGATACGCAGTATTTT. This codes for CASSLRTGLAPDTQYF.

The sample holds a few counts of this clonotype. The rearrangement joins TRBV24-1 to TRBJ2-1; TRBD2 aligns across 10 bases. J was trimmed by 5 bases and V by 2 bases; bases with no gene match: 2. The CDR3 loop spans 15 amino acids. The V gene's germline CDR1 is KGHDR and CDR2 SFDVKD. The DNA for the CDR3 is TGTGCCACCAGTGATTGGAGCGGGGGGGACAATGAGCAGTTCTTC. The encoded protein is CATSDWSGGDNEQFF.

This clonotype was recorded at least ten times. The chain employs TRBV28 and TRBJ1-5; no definite D call. Germline V gene data show CDR1 as MDHEN and CDR2 as SYDVKM. CDR3 length: 14 amino acids. The germline V and J ends were trimmed by 7 bases and 0 bases, with 10 bases remaining between them. CDR3 protein: CASNNDYSNQPQHF. CDR3 coding DNA: TGTGCCAGCAATAATGATTATAGCAATCAGCCCCAGCATTTT.

This clonotype was detected only a few times. The rearrangement uses TRBV25-1 and TRBJ1-1; a weak D match, TRBD1 (5 bases). The V gene's germline CDR1 is MGHDK and CDR2 SYGVNS. This CDR3 has 14 residues. The V end was cut by 5 bases, the J end by 0 bases, with 10 bases between. The CDR3 here is CASSLGALNTEAFF. The CDR3 DNA reads TGTGCCAGCAGTCTTGGGGCCTTGAACACTGAAGCTTTCTTT. The variable domain in full, completed from reference TRBV25-1 and TRBJ1-1, reads EADIYQTPRYLVIGTGKKITLECSQTMGHDKMYWYQQDPGMELHLIHYSYGVNSTEKGDLSSESTVSRIRTEHFPLTLESARPSHTSQYLCASSLGALNTEAFFGQGTRLTVV.